This T cell receptor (beta chain) was retrieved from a study of regulatory T cells in long-lasting Graves disease (dated by TCRdb to the early 2020s). Concerning the study at large: In the newly diagnosed Graves' disease group, patients had been taking antithyroid drugs for less than 3 months. Persistent Graves' disease patients were compared with newly diagnosed Graves' disease patients by peripheral blood TCR sequencing and RNA sequencing. The study was registered as a clinical trial and conducted in China. A total of 35 or so samples were covered by TCR sequencing, comprising roughly 13 persistent and around 20 newly diagnosed Graves' disease patients. What the study reported, not specific to this receptor: Compared with newly diagnosed patients, persistent Graves' disease patients had lower TCR Shannon entropy and fewer highly expanded clones, which suggests clonal expansion. The study examined only peripheral blood because the primary lesion, thyroid tissue, could not be accessed. Patients with persistent disease shared more public clonotypes (fewer than 3,000) than newly diagnosed patients did (approximately 970). The authors acknowledged the small sample size as a limitation that may reduce accuracy. TRBV28, TRBJ1-2 and TRBJ2-5 were preferentially used in persistent disease, while TRBV20-1 and TRBJ2-1 were favored in newly diagnosed disease. Sequencing and analysis were restricted to the TCR beta chain.

This clonotype appeared many times. The specificity of this receptor is unknown. No base quality information exists; no much larger clone differs at one position. The germline V gene specifies SGHRS as CDR1 and YFSETQ as CDR2. The junction carries 12 bases between V and J, which are trimmed by 4 bases and 4 bases respectively. CDR3 length: 13 amino acids, cysteine to phenylalanine. CDR3 DNA only is kept here, 39 bases in frame from base 1. Library method: multiplex PCR. The listed sequencing device is Illumina HiSeq 4000. iRepertoire HTBI primers and Arm-PCR amplification of CDR3 regions were used to construct TCR beta libraries. Before sequencing, the PCR products went through gel purification. The authors processed their data as follows. Gene usage analysis of CDR3 amino acid clonotypes used the 62 TRBV and 14 TRBJ segments found across samples. Filtered high-quality paired reads were merged into contigs using COPE and FqMerger. BLAST was used to align contigs to IMGT TRBV, TRBD and TRBJ reference genes, with CDR3 defined following IMGT. Clonotypes above 0.1% frequency were classified as highly expanded clones. Repertoire diversity was measured by Shannon entropy, and V-J evenness by the Gini coefficient. A clonotype was considered public if more than one individual shared it. TCRdb reprocessing: public reads trimmed at Q25 with fastp, clones called with MiXCR, in-frame beta chains kept. Rows are unified per CDR3 protein, each entry keeping the most common DNA and genes. TCRdb, not the authors, supplied the V and J calls. This sample comprises some 250,000 distinct CDR3 sequences, about 20% of them detected only once. Clones ranked in the top ten supply 11% to 15% of the sample.

In the paper's terms, the time point label means: newly diagnosed GD, antithyroid drugs for less than 3 months. For both TCR sequencing and RNA sequencing, RNA was extracted from PBMCs using TRIzol. The diagnosis of Graves' disease followed American Thyroid Association guidelines. Patients were recruited from an endocrinology department in Xi'an, China. Each patient gave 9 to 10 milliliters of peripheral blood, collected in an EDTA anticoagulant tube. Ficoll Paque Plus density gradient separation was used to isolate PBMCs, and no further T cell sorting was done. An Agilent 2100 Bioanalyzer and agarose gel were used to check RNA quality, and a NanoDrop 2000 was used to measure RNA concentration. The sample also formed part of further work on T cells in Graves' hyperthyroidism and ophthalmopathy. The second source states: A patient counted as having stable Graves' hyperthyroidism if no progression to ophthalmopathy occurred over 18 months of follow-up. Hyperthyroidism patients were newly diagnosed, had a disease duration of under 2 months, and were aged 18 to 65 years. Patients with uncontrolled infections, other autoimmune diseases, pregnancy or lactation were excluded. Diagnoses relied on clinical symptoms, serum thyroxine and TRAb, thyroid ultrasound and orbital computed tomography. A first-round RT-PCR of the TCR CDR3 used the HTBI primer set with the Qiagen OneStep RT-PCR kit. Most expanded thyroid clonotypes (frequency above 0.001) were also detected in blood, a finding suggesting that blood repertoires may reflect thyroid immune responses. A model built on a 13 V-J signature distinguished ophthalmopathy from stable hyperthyroidism, reaching 87.88% sensitivity and under 84% specificity in cross-validation and 80%/75% in testing. In validation, the model predicted progression to ophthalmopathy a median of 6.5 months before onset, with 70% to 71% sensitivity and nearly 75% specificity. To identify distinguishing TCR V-J signatures, a discovery cohort of about 100 patients was used, comprising 43 with Graves' ophthalmopathy and 57 with stable Graves' hyperthyroidism. Prospective prediction of ophthalmopathy was tested in an independent validation cohort consisting of some 20 hyperthyroidism patients and some 15 patients who later progressed to ophthalmopathy. The 90 or so discovery patients were randomly split 7:3 into training and test sets. In addition, the study compared T-cell repertoires in thyroid tissue and in blood from roughly 6 Graves' hyperthyroidism patients. After sampling, hyperthyroidism patients received methimazole starting at 30 mg daily, and ophthalmopathy patients received high-dose intravenous methylprednisolone. A second multiplex PCR round built the libraries, followed by size selection and purification. The libraries were sequenced on an Illumina HiSeq2000 using paired-end 100 bp reads. SOAPnuke was used to process the raw data, with reads discarded if the reads contained adapters or uncalled bases, had a mean Phred below 15, or lacked an exact constant-primer or identifier match. COPE v1.2.5 was used to merge high-quality paired reads, and clonotypes were defined as unique nucleotide sequences. MiTCR v1.1 was used to align the clonotypes against IMGT TRBV, TRBD and TRBJ reference segments. The analysis included only V-J combinations with a frequency above 0.0001, which together covered 99.2% of the repertoires. A TCS score was defined as the ratio between F50 (clonal expansion) and ExV (chaos), using BLOSUM62-based TCRdist between CDR3 peptides within each V-J. Welch's t-statistics and random forest reduced roughly 540 V-J features to under 15, which were used in a naive Bayes classifier (R e1071). No statistical method was used to set the sample size in advance, and investigators knew the group allocation. The paper describes TCR Vbeta CDR3 sequencing of 135 peripheral blood samples, made up of 43 ophthalmopathy patients, 70 to 75 hyperthyroidism patients and approximately 17 progressor patients.

The source was peripheral blood mononuclear cells (PBMCs), collected at new diagnosis, from a patient treated with antithyroid drugs. This receptor chain uses TRBV5-1 and TRBJ2-7; a weak D assignment points to TRBD2 (6 bases agree). The receptor's source is a woman in her twenties or thirties with Graves disease. Donor details come from another sample of the same person, matched by shared clones. This receptor carries the CDR3 CASSPGAGYEQYF. The nucleotide sequence is given as TGCGCCAGCAGCCCCGGCGCGGGGTACGAGCAGTACTTC.